Below, 27 T cell receptor beta chains from the same sample are listed, as sequenced in a study of cytomegalovirus exposure and HLA in healthy donors. The primer mix had 60 Vbeta and 13 Jbeta primers. Sequencing was performed with immunoSEQ multiplex PCR; in TCRdb, only in-frame clones are kept and a portion is missing. This table holds tens of thousands of clones, around 68% found once. The sequenced material came from PBMCs. These receptors all come from a woman under 40 in good health and CMV-seronegative.

V is TRBV5-4 and J is TRBJ2-3; D gene unclear. V shed 2 bases and J shed 5 bases, with 3 bases lying between them. The CDR3 sequence is 11 residues long. Germline V lookup: CDR1 SGHNT, CDR2 YYREEE (reference sequence). CDR3 residues: CASSFLDTQYF. CDR3 DNA sequence: TGTGCCAGCAGCTTCCTAGATACGCAGTATTTT.

This clone was found a few times. CDR3 amino acids: CSTMTVNTEAFF. CDR3 coding DNA: TGCAGCACCATGACAGTGAACACTGAAGCTTTCTTT. The chain carries TRBV29-1 and TRBJ1-1, with a possible D match to TRBD1 (5 bases). The CDR3 runs 12 residues. The germline V gene has CDR1 SQVTM and CDR2 ANQGSEA. V lost 8 bases to trimming and J lost 0 bases, with 10 bases between them.

The rearrangement joins TRBV7-9 to TRBJ1-3, with TRBD1 matching over 7 bases. V trimming: 5 bases; J trimming: 0 bases; junction bases outside the gene matches: 7. The germline V gene has CDR1 SEHNR and CDR2 FQNEAQ (reference sequence). CDR3 length: 16 amino acids. CDR3 amino acids: CASSTTGTDSGNTIYF. The CDR3 DNA reads as TGTGCCAGCAGCACCACGGGGACAGACTCTGGAAACACCATATATTTT. The full variable domain, in which reference TRBV7-9 and TRBJ1-3 provide the parts outside the CDR3, is DTGVSQNPRHKITKRGQNVTFRCDPISEHNRLYWYRQTLGQGPEFLTYFQNEAQLEKSRLLSDRFSAERPKGSFSTLEIQRTEQGDSAMYLCASSTTGTDSGNTIYFGEGSWLTVV.

This clone was counted only a few times. It is likely a read error: a sequence one base away is far more abundant. The genes are TRBV5-1 and TRBJ2-1; 8 bases are a match to TRBD2. The ends lost 6 bases at V and 0 bases at J; junction bases unmatched: 5. Germline CDR1 and CDR2: SGHRS and YFSETQ. CDR3 length: 15 residues. The CDR3, as DNA: TGCGCCAGCATCCAGCGGGGGAGCTCCTACAATGAGCAGTTCTTC. It is translated as CASIQRGSSYNEQFF. The full variable domain, with the rest looked up from reference TRBV5-1 and TRBJ2-1, is KAGVTQTPRYLIKTRGQQVTLSCSPISGHRSVSWYQQTPGQGLQFLFEYFSETQRNKGNFPGRFSGRQFSNSRSEMNVSTLELGDSALYLCASIQRGSSYNEQFFGPGTRLTVL.

This clone was observed once. This chain connects TRBV2 to TRBJ2-7, with 8 bases aligning to TRBD1. With V trimmed by 8 bases and J by 2 bases, 5 bases remained unmatched. The CDR3 has 13 amino acids. Germline V gene lookup returns CDR1 SNHLY and CDR2 FYNNEI. CDR3 nucleotides: TGTGCCAGCGTGGGACAGGCGACCTACGAGCAGTACTTC. The encoded protein is CASVGQATYEQYF.

This rearrangement joins TRBV14 to TRBJ2-1; 10 positions agree with TRBD2. The J segment lost 0 bases and the V segment lost 4 bases, leaving 6 bases of the junction unmatched. Germline lookup yields CDR1 SGHDN and CDR2 FVKESK. This CDR3 has 17 residues. CDR3 in amino acids: CASSRNSGGSSYNEQFF. CDR3 coding DNA: TGTGCCAGCAGCCGGAATAGCGGGGGGAGCTCCTACAATGAGCAGTTCTTC.

About this clone: In this CDR3 the conserved last residue, phenylalanine or tryptophan, is missing, so a read error is likely. The chain employs TRBV29-1 and TRBJ1-3; 7 bases match TRBD1. The length of the CDR3 is 12 residues. Germline assignment: CDR1 SQVTM and CDR2 ANQGSEA. The V gene end was trimmed by 5 bases and the J gene end by 4 bases; junction bases not matched to a gene: 2. The CDR3 coding sequence is TGCAGCGTTAGGGGGCAAGGAAACACCATATATGTT. Protein: CSVRGQGNTIYV.

The chain couples TRBV5-6 to TRBJ2-7, with TRBD1 matching over 10 bases. J was trimmed by 6 bases and V by 4 bases; bases with no gene match: 13. CDR3 size: 16 residues. Germline values: CDR1 SGHDT, CDR2 YYEEEE. CDR3 protein: CASSVLRDRGFGEQYF. DNA for the CDR3: TGTGCCAGCAGCGTACTCCGGGACAGGGGATTTGGCGAGCAGTACTTC.

The chain employs TRBV5-1 and TRBJ2-2, with TRBD1 as a possible D gene (6 bases). CDR3 size: 13 residues. The germline CDR1 and CDR2 sequences are SGHRS and YFSETQ. Trimming took off 0 bases at V and 6 bases at J, with 6 bases between the two ends. The CDR3 nucleotides are TGCGCCAGCAGCTTGGAGGGGGCCGGGGAGCTGTTTTTT. Its translation is CASSLEGAGELFF. The full variable domain, in which reference TRBV5-1 and TRBJ2-2 provide the parts outside the CDR3, is KAGVTQTPRYLIKTRGQQVTLSCSPISGHRSVSWYQQTPGQGLQFLFEYFSETQRNKGNFPGRFSGRQFSNSRSEMNVSTLELGDSALYLCASSLEGAGELFFGEGSRLTVL.

V and J are TRBV7-8 and TRBJ1-1, with TRBD1 matching 9 bases. V trimming: 4 bases; J trimming: 1 base; junction bases outside the gene matches: 1. This CDR3 is built from 14 residues. Germline V CDR1 and CDR2: SGHVS, FQNEAQ. The CDR3 region is CASSSGQGNTEAFF. The CDR3 region has the DNA TGTGCCAGCAGCTCGGGACAGGGGAACACTGAAGCTTTCTTT.

This clone has a handful of counts. The genes are TRBV4-3 and TRBJ2-7, with 10 bases fitting TRBD1. This CDR3 has 16 amino acids. In germline, CDR1 is LGHNA, CDR2 YSLEER. Germline trimming cut 5 bases from V and 2 bases from J; bases unmatched to any gene: 9. In DNA form, the CDR3 reads TGCGCCAGCAGCTATTCCGGGACAGGGGAGGCCTACGAGCAGTACTTC. This sequence encodes CASSYSGTGEAYEQYF.

The chain combines TRBV30 with TRBJ1-6; TRBD1 is a possible D gene (6 bases). Germline lookup yields CDR1 GTSNPN and CDR2 SVGIG (reference sequence). Trimming removed 4 bases at V and 7 bases at J, with 11 bases between. The CDR3 is 13 amino acids. CDR3 nucleotides: TGTGCCTGGAACAGGGAGAGAAATTCACCCCTCCACTTT. Residues: CAWNRERNSPLHF.

J is TRBJ2-2 and V is TRBV19; the match to TRBD1 covers 9 bases. Germline V gene lookup returns CDR1 LNHDA and CDR2 SQIVND (reference sequence). Unmatched junction bases numbered 11, after V lost 6 bases and J lost 6 bases. The CDR3 length is 16 residues. This CDR3 is CASSPPGQGRAGELFF. The DNA of the CDR3 is TGTGCCAGTAGCCCTCCGGGACAGGGTAGGGCCGGGGAGCTGTTTTTT.

The chain is built from TRBV7-9 and TRBJ1-1; 7 bases are shared with TRBD1. The CDR3 totals 15 residues. Germline CDR1 reads SEHNR; CDR2 reads FQNEAQ (reference sequence). The V gene end was trimmed by 6 bases and the J gene end by 4 bases; junction bases not matched to a gene: 11. Written as DNA, the CDR3 is TGTGCCAGCAGTTCACGACAGGGACCCCTCACTGAAGCTTTCTTT. Amino acid sequence: CASSSRQGPLTEAFF.

A note on this clone: This same CDR3 is encoded by further DNA sequences in the sample. The chain recombines TRBV2 with TRBJ2-7, with no clear D. V was pared by 1 base and J by 3 bases, with 7 bases between. The CDR3 length is 13 residues. In germline, CDR1 is SNHLY, CDR2 FYNNEI. CDR3 bases: TGTGCCAGCAGTGAAGGGCTGAACTACGAGCAGTACTTC. Residues: CASSEGLNYEQYF.

This rearrangement joins TRBV4-1 to TRBJ2-5; 11 bases are a match to TRBD2. This CDR3 has 17 amino acids. J was trimmed by 5 bases and V by 0 bases; bases with no gene match: 8. Per the germline V gene, CDR1 is MGHRA and CDR2 is YSYEKL. CDR3 in amino acids: CASSQDNGSGGAETQYF. For the CDR3, the DNA is TGCGCCAGCAGCCAAGATAATGGTAGCGGGGGGGCTGAGACCCAGTACTTC.

This clone has just one count. This is likely a read error, given that the CDR3 carries no conserved phenylalanine or tryptophan at its end. The chain carries TRBV11-2 and TRBJ1-5, with a tentative D call TRBD1 (5 bases). The ends were cut back, 5 bases at V and 6 bases at J, with 14 bases in the middle. Germline loops: CDR1 SGHAT, CDR2 FQNNGV. CDR3 length equals 14 residues. This chain's CDR3 is CASSPLSGGQPQHV. CDR3 DNA sequence: TGTGCCAGCAGCCCTTTGTCCGGGGGTCAGCCCCAGCATGTT.

V is TRBV28 and J is TRBJ2-6; D gene ambiguous. This CDR3 comprises 15 residues. Between the trimmed V and J ends, which lost 4 bases and 4 bases, there was a span of 11 bases. CDR1 MDHEN and CDR2 SYDVKM come from the germline V gene. CDR3: CASSSSIAGANVLTF. In nucleotides, the CDR3 is TGTGCCAGCAGTTCATCGATAGCAGGGGCCAACGTCCTGACTTTC.

V gene TRBV6-1 combines with J gene TRBJ2-1; 9 nucleotides agree with TRBD2. There are 15 residues in the CDR3. J was trimmed by 4 bases and V by 1 base; bases with no gene match: 2. Looked up from germline, CDR1 is MNHNS and CDR2 is SASEGT. The CDR3 DNA follows: TGTGCCAGCAGTGAAGTAGCGGGAGCATACAATGAGCAGTTCTTC. Translated, it gives CASSEVAGAYNEQFF.

The V gene is TRBV7-2, the J gene TRBJ2-7; 8 nucleotides line up with TRBD1. Germline V gene lookup returns CDR1 SGHTA and CDR2 FQGNSA. With V trimmed by 7 bases and J by 0 bases, 8 bases remained unmatched. The length of the CDR3 is 15 residues. CDR3 loop: CASTSRDRGSYEQYF. The CDR3, as DNA: TGTGCCAGCACCTCCCGCGACAGGGGCTCCTACGAGCAGTACTTC.

The chain employs TRBV6-5 and TRBJ2-1, with TRBD1 as a possible D gene (6 bases). The CDR3 runs to 11 residues. Germline CDR1 MNHEY, CDR2 SVGAGI. The ends were cut back, 6 bases at V and 7 bases at J, with 7 bases in the middle. The CDR3 loop is CASSRGNEQFF. CDR3 in DNA: TGTGCCAGCAGCAGGGGTAATGAGCAGTTCTTC.

The chain employs TRBV7-6 and TRBJ2-3, with TRBD2 matching over 13 bases. The CDR3 totals 15 residues. The germline V gene encodes CDR1 SGHVS and CDR2 FNYEAQ. V dropped 5 bases and J dropped 9; count of bases not matched to a gene: 8. CDR3 in amino acids: CASSTSGGATWTQYF. CDR3 sequence (DNA): TGTGCCAGCAGCACTAGCGGGGGGGCCACGTGGACGCAGTATTTT.

CDR3 sequence (DNA): TGTGCCAGCAGCCTCATGACAGGAGTCTCCTACGAGCAGTACTTC. This sequence encodes CASSLMTGVSYEQYF. J is TRBJ2-7 and V is TRBV11-3; a weak D match, TRBD1 (6 bases). Trimming removed 5 bases from V and 0 bases from J, with 14 bases in between. Germline V gene lookup returns CDR1 SGHNT and CDR2 YENEEA. The CDR3 sequence is 15 residues long.

The chain joins TRBV2 to TRBJ1-2; D may be TRBD1 (5 bases). The germline V gene has CDR1 SNHLY and CDR2 FYNNEI. This CDR3 contains 12 residues. V gave up 9 bases and J gave up 7 bases, with 15 bases separating them. The CDR3, as DNA: TGTGCCAGGGGGACGGGAGGGCTTGGCTACACCTTC. Translation gives CARGTGGLGYTF.

This clone has just a few counts. The CDR3 DNA follows: TGCGCCAGCAGCTTGGCCCCCCCCTCGGCAGATACGCAGTATTTT. As protein: CASSLAPPSADTQYF. The chain recombines TRBV5-1 with TRBJ2-3; D is undetermined. The V gene's germline CDR1 is SGHRS and CDR2 YFSETQ. V was cut by 0 bases and J by 4 bases, with 12 bases left in between. This CDR3 is 15 amino acids long.

The J gene is TRBJ2-1, the V gene TRBV7-3; 11 bases agree with TRBD2. The CDR3 has 19 amino acids. Germline V gene sequence: CDR1 SGHTA, CDR2 FQGTGA. After removal of 1 base from V and 5 bases from J, the junction contained 13 bases not matched to a gene. The CDR3 sequence: CASSLMAVSGGALNNEQFF. CDR3 sequence (DNA): TGTGCCAGCAGCTTAATGGCGGTTAGCGGGGGGGCTCTCAACAATGAGCAGTTCTTC.

This rearrangement joins TRBV5-1 to TRBJ2-5; D is ambiguous. Germline V gives CDR1 SGHRS, CDR2 YFSETQ. The CDR3 has 15 residues. Trimming left V 0 bases short and J 2 bases short, with 11 bases between. CDR3 protein: CASSLAPGLQETQYF. The DNA for the CDR3 is TGCGCCAGCAGCTTGGCCCCCGGGTTGCAAGAGACCCAGTACTTC.